The sequence of this T cell receptor beta chain was determined in a study of cytomegalovirus exposure and HLA in healthy donors. In the PCR, 60 Vbeta and 13 Jbeta primers were used. Here immunoSEQ multiplex PCR was the method, and the copy in TCRdb shows in-frame clones only, minus some. This sample carries roughly 200,000 clones, over 65% of them seen once, and the ten largest clones take 0.63%. The CDR3 covers 15 residues. Sequencing was carried out using PBMCs. The sequence derives from a man between 18 and 35 years old in good health and CMV-seronegative. This chain links TRBV21-1 with TRBJ2-3; TRBD2, the table's D call, was not compared with the DNA. TRBV21-1 is reported as a pseudogene. CDR3 amino acids: CASSKGREATDTQYF. CDR3 coding DNA: TGTGCCAGCAGCAAGGGGCGGGAAGCCACAGATACGCAGTATTTT.